What follows is one T cell receptor beta chain and its context. CDR3 length: 17 residues. Unmatched junction bases numbered 17, after V lost 6 bases and J lost 5 bases. Germline V gives CDR1 SNHLY, CDR2 FYNNEI. The data were obtained in a study of blood T cell repertoires in COVID-19. On the study more broadly: Sites across the United States, Italy and Spain contributed samples from acute and convalescent COVID-19. T cells, B-cell-depleted T cells, or PBMCs supplied cDNA or gDNA.

The authors' processing: Reference gene primer amplification gave estimated nucleated cell counts. Clones were read by immunoSEQ multiplex PCR, and TCRdb kept only the in-frame ones, dropping some. V, J and clone size are taken as reported in that table, and D and trimming were inferred from the DNA itself. The sample holds 200,000 to 250,000 clones, about nine tenths seen once. V and J are TRBV2 and TRBJ2-5; 8 bases line up with TRBD2. Sequencing was done on a sample of peripheral blood. This TCR was sampled from a woman aged 60-70 years with acute or convalescent COVID-19. The CDR3 region is CASREKSGGGAWETQYF. As DNA, the CDR3 is TGTGCCAGCAGAGAAAAGTCCGGGGGGGGCGCATGGGAGACCCAGTACTTC.